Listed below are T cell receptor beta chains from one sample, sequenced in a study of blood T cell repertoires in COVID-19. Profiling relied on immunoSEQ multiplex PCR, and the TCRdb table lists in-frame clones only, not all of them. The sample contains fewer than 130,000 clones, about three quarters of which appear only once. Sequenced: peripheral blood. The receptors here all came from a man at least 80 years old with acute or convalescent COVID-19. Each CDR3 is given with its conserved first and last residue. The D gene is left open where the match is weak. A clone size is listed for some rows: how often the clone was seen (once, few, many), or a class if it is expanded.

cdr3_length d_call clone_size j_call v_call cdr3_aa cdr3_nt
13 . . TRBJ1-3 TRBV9 CASSVETGNTIYF TGTGCCAGCAGCGTCGAGACAGGAAACACCATATATTTT
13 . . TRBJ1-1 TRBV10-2 CASFSGSGSEAFF TGCGCCAGCTTTTCGGGGTCCGGGAGTGAAGCTTTCTTT
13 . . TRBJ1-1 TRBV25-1 CASSEYGFAEAFF TGTGCCAGCAGTGAATACGGGTTTGCTGAAGCTTTCTTT
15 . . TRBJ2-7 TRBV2 CASIVAQGGVNEQYF TGTGCCAGCATCGTAGCGCAGGGCGGGGTCAACGAGCAGTACTTC
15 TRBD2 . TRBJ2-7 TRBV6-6 CASSPREREIHEQYF TGTGCCAGCAGCCCCCGGGAGCGGGAAATCCACGAGCAGTACTTC
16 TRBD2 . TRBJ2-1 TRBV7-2 CASSGASGQTYNEQFF TGTGCCAGCAGCGGGGCTAGCGGGCAGACTTACAATGAGCAGTTCTTC
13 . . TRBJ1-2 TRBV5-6 CASSPRVNYGYTF TGTGCCAGCAGCCCCAGGGTCAACTATGGCTACACCTTC
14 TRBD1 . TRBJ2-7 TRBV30 CAGSPTGLAYEQYF TGTGCCGGCTCCCCGACAGGGTTAGCCTACGAGCAGTACTTC
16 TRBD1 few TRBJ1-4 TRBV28 CASNGDRGLSNEKLFF TGTGCCAGCAATGGGGACAGGGGATTATCTAATGAAAAACTGTTTTTT
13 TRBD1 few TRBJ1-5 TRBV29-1 CSVGTGVNQPQHF TGCAGCGTGGGGACAGGGGTCAATCAGCCCCAGCATTTT
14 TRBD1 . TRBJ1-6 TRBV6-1 CASRGQGSHSPLHF TGTGCCAGCAGGGGACAGGGTTCCCATTCACCCCTCCACTTT
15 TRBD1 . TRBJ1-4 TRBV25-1 CASSVGQGGNEKLFF TGTGCCAGCAGTGTTGGACAGGGTGGCAATGAAAAACTGTTTTTT
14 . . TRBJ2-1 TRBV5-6 CASSLTGNYNEQFF TGTGCCAGCAGCTTGACCGGGAATTACAATGAGCAGTTCTTC
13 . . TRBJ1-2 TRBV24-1 CATSGRGNYGYTF TGTGCCACCAGTGGTCGAGGGAACTATGGCTACACCTTC
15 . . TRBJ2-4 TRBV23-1 CASSQSRLAKNIQYF TGCGCCAGCAGTCAATCCAGGTTAGCCAAAAACATTCAGTACTTC
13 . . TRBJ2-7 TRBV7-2 CASSGRGGYEQYF TGTGCCAGCAGCGGAAGGGGGGGCTACGAGCAGTACTTC
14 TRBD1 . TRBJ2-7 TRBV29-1 CSVGQGDPTYEQYF TGCAGCGTTGGACAGGGAGATCCGACCTACGAGCAGTACTTC
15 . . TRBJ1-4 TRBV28 CASSHSIRANEKLFF TGTGCCAGCAGTCACTCCATCAGGGCTAATGAAAAACTGTTTTTT
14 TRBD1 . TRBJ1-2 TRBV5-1 CASSSTGGANGYTF TGCGCCAGCAGCTCCACAGGGGGCGCGAATGGCTACACCTTC
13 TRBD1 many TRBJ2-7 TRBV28 CASSRYRGYEQYF TGTGCCAGCAGTCGATACAGGGGCTACGAGCAGTACTTC
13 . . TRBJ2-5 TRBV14 CASSQAQGETQYF TGTGCCAGCAGCCAAGCGCAGGGAGAGACCCAGTACTTC
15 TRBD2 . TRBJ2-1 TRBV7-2 CASTPGVAGVSEQFF TGTGCCAGCACCCCGGGGGTAGCGGGAGTTTCTGAGCAGTTCTTC
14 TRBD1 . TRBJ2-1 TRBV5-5 CASGGQGATNEQFF TGTGCCAGCGGGGGACAGGGGGCCACTAATGAGCAGTTCTTC
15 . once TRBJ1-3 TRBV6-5 CASSSTDFAGNTIYF TGTGCCAGCAGTTCGACAGATTTTGCTGGAAACACCATATATTTT
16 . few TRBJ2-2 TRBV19 CASSIEGRGNTGELFF TGTGCCAGTAGTATAGAGGGCAGGGGGAACACCGGGGAGCTGTTTTTT
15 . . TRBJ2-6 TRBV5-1 CASYVGHSGANVLTF TGCGCCTCCTACGTAGGACATTCTGGGGCCAACGTCCTGACTTTC
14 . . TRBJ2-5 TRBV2 CASSGRVRRETQYF TGTGCCAGCAGTGGGAGGGTACGTCGAGAGACCCAGTACTTC
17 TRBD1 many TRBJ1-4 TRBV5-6 CASSLDGRGLGNEKLFF TGTGCCAGCAGCTTGGATGGAAGGGGGCTAGGTAATGAAAAACTGTTTTTT
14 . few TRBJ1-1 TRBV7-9 CASSPRTEYTEAFF TGTGCCAGCAGCCCCCGGACAGAGTACACTGAAGCTTTCTTT
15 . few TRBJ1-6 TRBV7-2 CASSLGQGSGSPLHF TGTGCCAGCAGCTTAGGTCAGGGTTCGGGCTCACCCCTCCACTTT
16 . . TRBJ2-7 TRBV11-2 CASSSLRGGGSYEQYF TGTGCCAGCAGCTCATTACGCGGAGGAGGTTCCTACGAGCAGTACTTC
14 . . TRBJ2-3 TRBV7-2 CASSPGTFTDTQYF TGTGCCAGCAGCCCCGGGACTTTCACAGATACGCAGTATTTT
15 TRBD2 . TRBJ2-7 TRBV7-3 CASSVSSGSSYEQYF TGTGCCAGCAGCGTCTCTAGCGGGAGCTCCTACGAGCAGTACTTC
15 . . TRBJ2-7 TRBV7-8 CASSLAPPSSYEQYF TGTGCCAGCAGCTTAGCGCCCCCGAGCTCCTACGAGCAGTACTTC
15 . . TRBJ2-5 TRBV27 CASSPGGLPGETQYF TGTGCCAGCAGCCCAGGGGGGCTACCCGGAGAGACCCAGTACTTC
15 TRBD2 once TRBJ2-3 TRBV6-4 CASSQSGLAPDTQYF TGTGCCAGCAGCCAATCGGGACTAGCACCAGATACGCAGTATTTT
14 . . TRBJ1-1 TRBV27 CASSPQRSDTEAFF TGTGCCAGCAGTCCCCAGAGGTCTGACACTGAAGCTTTCTTT
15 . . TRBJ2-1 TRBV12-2 CASRLYGTAYNEQFF TGTGCAAGTCGCTTGTACGGGACAGCCTACAATGAGCAGTTCTTC
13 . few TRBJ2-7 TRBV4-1 CASSQDVLYEQYF TGCGCCAGCAGCCAAGATGTTCTCTACGAGCAGTACTTC
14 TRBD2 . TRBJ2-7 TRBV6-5 CASSYGREDYEQYF TGTGCCAGCAGTTACGGGCGGGAGGACTACGAGCAGTACTTC
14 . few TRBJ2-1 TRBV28 CASSAPGLQNEQFF TGTGCCAGCAGTGCGCCGGGACTGCAGAATGAGCAGTTCTTC
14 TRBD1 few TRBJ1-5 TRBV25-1 CASSQTGFNQPQHF TGTGCCAGCAGCCAGACAGGGTTTAATCAGCCCCAGCATTTT
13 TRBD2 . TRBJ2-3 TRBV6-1 CASSEVMRRGEYF TGTGCCAGCAGTGAAGTAATGCGGCGGGGGGAGTATTTT
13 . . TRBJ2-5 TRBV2 CASSDDRFWTQYF TGTGCCAGCAGCGATGACAGGTTTTGGACCCAGTACTTC
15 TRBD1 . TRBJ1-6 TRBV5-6 CASTHRTGNNSPLHF TGTGCCAGCACCCACCGGACAGGGAACAATTCACCCCTCCACTTT
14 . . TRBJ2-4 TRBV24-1 CASYVGVVKNIQYF TGTGCCTCCTATGTGGGAGTTGTCAAAAACATTCAGTACTTC
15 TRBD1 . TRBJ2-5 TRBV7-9 CASSPWGQVGETQYF TGTGCCAGCAGCCCGTGGGGACAGGTTGGGGAGACCCAGTACTTC
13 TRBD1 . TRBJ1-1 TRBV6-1 CASSEDRRTEAFF TGTGCCAGCAGTGAGGACAGGCGGACTGAAGCTTTCTTT
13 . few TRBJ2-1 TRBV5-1 CASSLGGGDEQFF TGCGCCAGCAGCTTGGGCGGCGGCGATGAGCAGTTCTTC
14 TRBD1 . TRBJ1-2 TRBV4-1 CASSQDPRQGDYTF TGCGCCAGCAGCCAAGATCCAAGACAGGGCGACTACACCTTC
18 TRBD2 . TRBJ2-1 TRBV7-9 CASSLEASGRAKVYEQFF TGTGCCAGCAGCTTAGAGGCTAGCGGGAGGGCCAAAGTCTATGAGCAGTTCTTC
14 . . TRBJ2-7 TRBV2 CASSVVAIRYEQYF TGTGCCAGCAGTGTAGTTGCAATTCGCTACGAGCAGTACTTC
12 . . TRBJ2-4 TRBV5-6 CASSLPPGSPYF TGTGCCAGCAGCTTGCCCCCGGGATCACCGTACTTC
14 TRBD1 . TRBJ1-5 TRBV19 CASTTGTGRQPQHF TGTGCCAGTACCACCGGGACAGGGAGACAGCCCCAGCATTTT
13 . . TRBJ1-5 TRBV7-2 CASSLAENQPQHF TGTGCCAGCAGCTTAGCGGAGAATCAGCCCCAGCATTTT
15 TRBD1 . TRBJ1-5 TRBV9 CASSATGDEYQPQHF TGTGCCAGCAGCGCAACAGGGGACGAATATCAGCCCCAGCATTTT
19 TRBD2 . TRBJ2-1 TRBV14 CASSHAGTSFQSSYNEQFF TGTGCCAGCAGCCATGCCGGGACTAGCTTCCAAAGCTCCTACAATGAGCAGTTCTTC